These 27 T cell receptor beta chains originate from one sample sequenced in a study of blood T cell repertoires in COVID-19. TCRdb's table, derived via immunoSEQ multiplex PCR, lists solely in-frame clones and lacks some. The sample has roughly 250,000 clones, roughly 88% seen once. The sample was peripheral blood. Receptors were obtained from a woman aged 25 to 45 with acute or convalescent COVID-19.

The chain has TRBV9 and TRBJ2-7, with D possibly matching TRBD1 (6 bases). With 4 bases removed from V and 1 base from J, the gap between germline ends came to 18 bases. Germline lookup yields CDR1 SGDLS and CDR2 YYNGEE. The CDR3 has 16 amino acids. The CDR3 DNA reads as TGTGCCAGCAGCCCCAGGGGCGATAAGGTTTCCTACGAGCAGTACTTC. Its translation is CASSPRGDKVSYEQYF.

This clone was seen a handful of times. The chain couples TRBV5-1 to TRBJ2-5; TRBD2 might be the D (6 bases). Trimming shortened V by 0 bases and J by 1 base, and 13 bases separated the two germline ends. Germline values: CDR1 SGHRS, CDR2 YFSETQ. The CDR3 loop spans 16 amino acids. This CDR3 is CASSLGGSGSQETQYF. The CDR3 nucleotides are TGCGCCAGCAGCTTGGGCGGTAGCGGTTCCCAAGAGACCCAGTACTTC.

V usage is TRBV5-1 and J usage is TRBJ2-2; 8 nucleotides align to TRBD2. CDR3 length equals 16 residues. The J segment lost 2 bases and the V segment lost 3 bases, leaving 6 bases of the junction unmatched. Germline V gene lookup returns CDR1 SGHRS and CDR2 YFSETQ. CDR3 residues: CASSYFSGANTGELFF. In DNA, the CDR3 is TGCGCCAGCAGCTACTTTAGCGGGGCAAACACCGGGGAGCTGTTTTTT.

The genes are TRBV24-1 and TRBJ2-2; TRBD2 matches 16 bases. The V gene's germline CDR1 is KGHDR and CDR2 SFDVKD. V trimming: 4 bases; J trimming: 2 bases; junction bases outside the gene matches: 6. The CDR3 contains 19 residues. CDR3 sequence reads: CATSDQGLAGGPNTGELFF. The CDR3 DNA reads TGTGCCACCAGTGACCAGGGACTAGCGGGAGGGCCCAACACCGGGGAGCTGTTTTTT.

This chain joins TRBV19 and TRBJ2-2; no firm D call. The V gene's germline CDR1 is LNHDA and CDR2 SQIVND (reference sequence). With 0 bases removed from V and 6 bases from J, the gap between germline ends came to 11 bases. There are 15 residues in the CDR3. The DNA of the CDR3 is TGTGCCAGTAGTATAGATCTATTCCCTCCCGGGGAGCTGTTTTTT. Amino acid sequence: CASSIDLFPPGELFF.

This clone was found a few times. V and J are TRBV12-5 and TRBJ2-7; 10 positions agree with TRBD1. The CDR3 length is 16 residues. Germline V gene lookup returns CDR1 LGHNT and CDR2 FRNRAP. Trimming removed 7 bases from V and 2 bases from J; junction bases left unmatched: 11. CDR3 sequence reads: CASAPPGQGSAYEQYF. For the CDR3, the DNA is TGTGCTAGTGCTCCCCCGGGACAGGGGAGCGCCTACGAGCAGTACTTC. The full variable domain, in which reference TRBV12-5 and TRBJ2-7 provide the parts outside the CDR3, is DARVTQTPRHKVTEMGQEVTMRCQPILGHNTVFWYRQTMMQGLELLAYFRNRAPLDDSGMPKDRFSAEMPDATLATLKIQPSEPRDSAVYFCASAPPGQGSAYEQYFGPGTRLTVT.

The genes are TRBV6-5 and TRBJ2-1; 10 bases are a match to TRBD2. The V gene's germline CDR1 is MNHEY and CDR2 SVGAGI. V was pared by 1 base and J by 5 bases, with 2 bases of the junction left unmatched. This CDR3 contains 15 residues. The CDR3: CASSYWTSGHNEQFF. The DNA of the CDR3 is TGTGCCAGCAGTTACTGGACTAGCGGACACAATGAGCAGTTCTTC.

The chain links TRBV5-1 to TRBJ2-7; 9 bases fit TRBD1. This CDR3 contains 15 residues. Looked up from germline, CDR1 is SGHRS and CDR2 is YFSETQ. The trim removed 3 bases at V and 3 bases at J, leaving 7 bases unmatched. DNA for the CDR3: TGCGCCAGCAGCTACGCCCCGGGACAGGGCTACGAGCAGTACTTC. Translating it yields CASSYAPGQGYEQYF.

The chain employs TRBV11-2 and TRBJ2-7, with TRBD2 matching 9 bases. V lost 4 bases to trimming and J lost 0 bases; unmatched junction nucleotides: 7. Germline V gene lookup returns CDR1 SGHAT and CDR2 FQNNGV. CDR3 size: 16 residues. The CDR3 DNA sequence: TGTGCCAGCAGCTCCAGTCTAGCGGGAAGCTCCTACGAGCAGTACTTC. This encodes CASSSSLAGSSYEQYF.

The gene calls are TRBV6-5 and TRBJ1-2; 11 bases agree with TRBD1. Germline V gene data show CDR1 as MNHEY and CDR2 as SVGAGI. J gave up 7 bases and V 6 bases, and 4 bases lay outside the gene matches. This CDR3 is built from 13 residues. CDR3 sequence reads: CASRPGTGGGYTF. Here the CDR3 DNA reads TGTGCCAGCAGGCCCGGGACAGGGGGTGGCTACACCTTC.

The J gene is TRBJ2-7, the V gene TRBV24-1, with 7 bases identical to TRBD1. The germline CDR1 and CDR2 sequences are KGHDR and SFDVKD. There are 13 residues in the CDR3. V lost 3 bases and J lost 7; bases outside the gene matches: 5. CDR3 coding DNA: TGTGCCACCAGTGATGCTTCAGGGGGTGAGCAGTACTTC. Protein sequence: CATSDASGGEQYF.

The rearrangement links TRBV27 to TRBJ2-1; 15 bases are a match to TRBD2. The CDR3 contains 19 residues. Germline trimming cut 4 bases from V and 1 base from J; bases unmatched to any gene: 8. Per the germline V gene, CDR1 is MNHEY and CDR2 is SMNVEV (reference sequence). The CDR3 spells CASSSRTSGRVGSYNEQFF. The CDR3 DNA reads TGTGCCAGCAGTTCCCGGACTAGCGGGAGGGTTGGGTCCTACAATGAGCAGTTCTTC.

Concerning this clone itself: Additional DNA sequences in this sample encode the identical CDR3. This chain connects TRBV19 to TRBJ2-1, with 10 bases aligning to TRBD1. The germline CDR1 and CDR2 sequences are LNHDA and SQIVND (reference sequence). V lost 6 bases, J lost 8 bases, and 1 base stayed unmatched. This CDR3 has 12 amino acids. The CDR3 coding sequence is TGTGCCAGTAGGACAGGGGGCCATGAGCAGTTCTTC. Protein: CASRTGGHEQFF.

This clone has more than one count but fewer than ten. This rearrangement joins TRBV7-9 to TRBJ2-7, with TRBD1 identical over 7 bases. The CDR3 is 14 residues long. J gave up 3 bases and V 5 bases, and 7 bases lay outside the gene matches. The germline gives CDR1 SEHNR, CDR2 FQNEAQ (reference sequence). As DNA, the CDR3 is TGTGCCAGCAGCCTACCCGACAGGGTCTACGAGCAGTACTTC. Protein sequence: CASSLPDRVYEQYF.

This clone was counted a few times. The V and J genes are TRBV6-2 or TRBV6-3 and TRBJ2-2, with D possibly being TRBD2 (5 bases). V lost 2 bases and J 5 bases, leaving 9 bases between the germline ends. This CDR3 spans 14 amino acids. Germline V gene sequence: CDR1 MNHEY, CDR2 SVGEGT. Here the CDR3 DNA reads TGTGCCAGCAGTTACGGGAGATGGACCGGGGAGCTGTTTTTT. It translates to CASSYGRWTGELFF.

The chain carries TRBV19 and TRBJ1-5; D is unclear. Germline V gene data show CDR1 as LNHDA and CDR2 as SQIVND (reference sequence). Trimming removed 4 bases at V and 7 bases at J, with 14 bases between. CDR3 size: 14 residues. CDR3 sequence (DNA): TGTGCCAGTAGTACGCGGTCGGGGTACCAGCCCCAGCATTTT. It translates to CASSTRSGYQPQHF.

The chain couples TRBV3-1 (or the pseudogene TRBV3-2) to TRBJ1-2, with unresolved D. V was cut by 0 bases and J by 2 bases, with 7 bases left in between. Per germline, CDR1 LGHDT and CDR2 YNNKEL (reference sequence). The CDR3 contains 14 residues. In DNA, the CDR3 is TGTGCCAGCAGCCAAGATCCCGGGAACTATGGCTACACCTTC. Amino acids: CASSQDPGNYGYTF.

CDR3 in amino acids: CSVGQGRLEQYF. For the CDR3, the DNA is TGCAGCGTTGGACAGGGACGACTCGAGCAGTACTTC. The rearrangement joins TRBV29-1 to TRBJ2-7; 7 bases map to TRBD1. J gave up 6 bases and V 4 bases, and 6 bases lay outside the gene matches. Germline assignment: CDR1 SQVTM and CDR2 ANQGSEA. This CDR3 is built from 12 residues.

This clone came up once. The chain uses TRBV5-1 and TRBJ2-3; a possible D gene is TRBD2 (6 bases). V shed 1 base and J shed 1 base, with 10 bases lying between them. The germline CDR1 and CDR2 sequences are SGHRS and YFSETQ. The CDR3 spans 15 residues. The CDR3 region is CASSLREFGTDTQYF. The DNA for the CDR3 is TGCGCCAGCAGCTTGCGGGAGTTCGGCACAGATACGCAGTATTTT.

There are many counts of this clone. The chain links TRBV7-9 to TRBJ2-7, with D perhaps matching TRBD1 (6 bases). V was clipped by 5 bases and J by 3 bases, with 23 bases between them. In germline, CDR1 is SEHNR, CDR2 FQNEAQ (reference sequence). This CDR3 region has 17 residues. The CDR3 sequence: CASSPLFTGTTDYEQYF. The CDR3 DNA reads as TGTGCCAGCAGCCCTTTATTTACTGGGACAACAGACTACGAGCAGTACTTC.

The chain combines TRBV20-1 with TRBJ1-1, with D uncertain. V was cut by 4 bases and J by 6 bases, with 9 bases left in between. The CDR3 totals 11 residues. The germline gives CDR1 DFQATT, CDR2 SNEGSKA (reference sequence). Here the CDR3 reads CSAKHHAEAFF. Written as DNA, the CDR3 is TGCAGTGCTAAGCACCACGCTGAAGCTTTCTTT.

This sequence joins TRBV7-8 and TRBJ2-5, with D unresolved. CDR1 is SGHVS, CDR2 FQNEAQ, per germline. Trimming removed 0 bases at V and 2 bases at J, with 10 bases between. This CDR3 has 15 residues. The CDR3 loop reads CASSLALSRQETQYF. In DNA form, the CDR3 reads TGTGCCAGCAGCTTAGCGTTGAGCAGGCAAGAGACCCAGTACTTC.

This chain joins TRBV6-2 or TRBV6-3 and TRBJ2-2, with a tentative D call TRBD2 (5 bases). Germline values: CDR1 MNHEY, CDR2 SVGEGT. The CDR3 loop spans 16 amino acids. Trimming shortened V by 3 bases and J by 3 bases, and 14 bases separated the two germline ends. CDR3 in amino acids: CASSYSFSDYTGELFF. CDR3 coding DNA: TGTGCCAGCAGTTATAGTTTTAGCGATTACACCGGGGAGCTGTTTTTT.

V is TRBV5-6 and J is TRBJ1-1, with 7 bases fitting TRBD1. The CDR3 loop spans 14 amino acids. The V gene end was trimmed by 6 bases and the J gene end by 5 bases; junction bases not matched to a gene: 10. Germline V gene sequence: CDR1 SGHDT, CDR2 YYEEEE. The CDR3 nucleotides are TGTGCCAGCACCGCCTGGGACAGAGGGACTGAAGCTTTCTTT. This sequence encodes CASTAWDRGTEAFF. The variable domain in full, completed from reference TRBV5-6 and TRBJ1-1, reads DAGVTQSPTHLIKTRGQQVTLRCSPKSGHDTVSWYQQALGQGPQFIFQYYEEEERQRGNFPDRFSGHQFPNYSSELNVNALLLGDSALYLCASTAWDRGTEAFFGQGTRLTVV.

CDR3: CASSPGDRVQETQYF. CDR3 coding DNA: TGTGCCAGCAGCCCCGGGGACAGGGTCCAAGAGACCCAGTACTTC. This rearrangement joins TRBV7-9 to TRBJ2-5; 9 nucleotides agree with TRBD1. The germline V gene has CDR1 SEHNR and CDR2 FQNEAQ (reference sequence). The junction had 5 bases not matched to a gene; V was cut back by 5 bases and J by 1 base. The CDR3 consists of 15 residues.

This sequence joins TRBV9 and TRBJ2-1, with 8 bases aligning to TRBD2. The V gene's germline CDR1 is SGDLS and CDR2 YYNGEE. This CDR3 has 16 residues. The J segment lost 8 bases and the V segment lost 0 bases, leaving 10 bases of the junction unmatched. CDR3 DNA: TGTGCCAGCAGCGTAGCCGGGAGGGCTCTACAATATGAGCAGTTCTTC. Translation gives CASSVAGRALQYEQFF.

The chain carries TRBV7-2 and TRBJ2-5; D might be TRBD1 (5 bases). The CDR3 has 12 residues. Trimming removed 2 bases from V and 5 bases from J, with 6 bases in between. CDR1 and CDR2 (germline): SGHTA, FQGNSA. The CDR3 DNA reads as TGTGCCAGCAGCTTAAACAGGGAGACCCAGTACTTC. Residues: CASSLNRETQYF.